The entry that follows covers one T cell receptor beta chain sequence. Antigen specificity is unknown. TCRdb keeps only in-frame clones here, not all; method: immunoSEQ multiplex PCR. The sample lists tens of thousands of clones, about nine tenths occurring once. The germline gives CDR1 MNHEY, CDR2 SMNVEV (reference sequence). The CDR3 has 17 amino acids. V dropped 5 bases and J dropped 3 bases, with 19 bases sitting between them. The data were taken from a study of T cell responses to AZD1222 COVID-19 vaccine. Study-wide results and limits: Two AZD1222 doses significantly raised spike-specific TCR breadth and depth over controls. Researchers report vaccine-associated CD4 TCRs spanning spike, with dominance at 160-218 and 743-854. The donors showed a predominance of white British ancestry and of females, with possible underestimation of clonal diversity.

The receptor was isolated from an adult who received the AZD1222 COVID-19 vaccine. This specimen was peripheral blood, taken 28 days after the second AZD1222 dose. The chain combines TRBV27 with TRBJ1-4; D remains unclear. CDR3 nucleotides: TGTGCCAGCAGTCGCCCGACGGGAGCGCGGGCTAATGAAAAACTGTTTTTT. Encoded protein: CASSRPTGARANEKLFF.